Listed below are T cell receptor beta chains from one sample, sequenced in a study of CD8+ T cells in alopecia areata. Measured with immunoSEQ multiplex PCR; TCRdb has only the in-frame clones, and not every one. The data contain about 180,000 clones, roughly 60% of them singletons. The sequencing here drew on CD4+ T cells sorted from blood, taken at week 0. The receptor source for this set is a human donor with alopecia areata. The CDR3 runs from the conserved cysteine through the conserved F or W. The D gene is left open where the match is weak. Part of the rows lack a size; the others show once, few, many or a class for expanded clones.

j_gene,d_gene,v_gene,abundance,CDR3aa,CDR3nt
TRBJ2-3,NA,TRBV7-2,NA,CASSLFPRDSPTDTQYF,TGTGCCAGCAGCTTATTCCCGCGGGACAGTCCCACAGATACGCAGTATTTT
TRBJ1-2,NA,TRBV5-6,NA,CASSSDISGYTF,TGTGCCAGCAGCTCCGACATATCTGGCTACACCTTC
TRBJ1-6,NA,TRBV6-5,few,CASREASYNSPLHF,TGTGCCAGCCGGGAGGCCTCCTATAATTCACCCCTCCACTTT
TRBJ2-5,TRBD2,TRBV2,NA,CASASGGGARQETQYF,TGTGCCAGCGCGTCTGGCGGGGGGGCCCGCCAAGAGACCCAGTACTTC
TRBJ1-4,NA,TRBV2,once,CASSEHSEKLFF,TGTGCCAGCAGTGAACATAGTGAAAAACTGTTTTTT
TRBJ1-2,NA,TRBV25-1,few,CASSGHFRYTF,TGTGCCAGCAGTGGGCACTTTCGCTACACCTTC
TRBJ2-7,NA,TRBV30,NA,CAWSNVPSSYEQYF,TGTGCCTGGAGTAATGTCCCAAGCTCCTACGAGCAGTACTTC
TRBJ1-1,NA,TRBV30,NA,CASEEAEAFF,TGTGCCTCGGAGGAGGCTGAAGCTTTCTTT
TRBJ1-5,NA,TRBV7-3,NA,CASSLAADQPQHF,TGTGCCAGCAGCCTCGCAGCCGATCAGCCCCAGCATTTT
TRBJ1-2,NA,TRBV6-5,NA,CASRRDGLLGYTF,TGTGCCAGCAGGCGGGACGGCTTGCTTGGCTACACCTTC
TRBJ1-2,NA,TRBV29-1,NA,CSVESRMDYGYTF,TGCAGCGTTGAAAGTCGGATGGACTATGGCTACACCTTC
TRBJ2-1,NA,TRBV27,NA,CASSFGRGDNEQFF,TGTGCCAGCAGTTTCGGCAGGGGGGACAATGAGCAGTTCTTC
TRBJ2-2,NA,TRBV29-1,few,CSVSHTGELFF,TGCAGCGTTTCCCACACCGGGGAGCTGTTTTTT
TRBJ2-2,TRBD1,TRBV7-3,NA,CASSLGTGRRGELFF,TGTGCCAGCAGCTTAGGGACAGGGCGGCGCGGGGAGCTGTTTTTT
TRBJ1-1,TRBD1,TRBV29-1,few,CSAGDSRGEAFF,TGCAGCGCAGGGGACAGCCGGGGTGAAGCTTTCTTT
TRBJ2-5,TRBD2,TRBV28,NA,CASSLGRSWLAGQETQYF,TGTGCCAGCAGTTTAGGTCGGAGTTGGCTAGCGGGGCAAGAGACCCAGTACTTC
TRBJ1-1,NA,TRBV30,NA,CAWSVSRRGAEAFF,TGTGCCTGGAGTGTATCCAGGCGAGGGGCTGAAGCTTTCTTT
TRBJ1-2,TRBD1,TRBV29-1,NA,CSVEGTGSYGYTF,TGCAGCGTTGAAGGGACAGGGAGCTATGGCTACACCTTC
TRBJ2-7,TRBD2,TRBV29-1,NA,CSVAGGPYEQYF,TGCAGCGTAGCGGGGGGCCCCTACGAGCAGTACTTC
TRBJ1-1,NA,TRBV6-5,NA,CASSYSRVGTEAFF,TGTGCCAGCAGTTACTCAAGGGTGGGGACTGAAGCTTTCTTT
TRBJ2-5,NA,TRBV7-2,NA,CASSLGGGWETQYF,TGTGCCAGCAGCTTAGGCGGTGGGTGGGAGACCCAGTACTTC
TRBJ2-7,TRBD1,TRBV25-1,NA,CASRDRVYEQYF,TGTGCCAGCAGGGACAGGGTCTACGAGCAGTACTTC
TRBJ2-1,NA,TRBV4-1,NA,CASSRTLGTSAAEQFF,TGCGCCAGCAGCCGTACCCTGGGGACTTCCGCTGCTGAGCAGTTCTTC
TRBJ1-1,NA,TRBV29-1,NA,CSVDLGSGTEAFF,TGCAGCGTTGATTTGGGTTCGGGGACAGAAGCTTTCTTT
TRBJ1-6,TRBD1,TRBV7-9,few,CASSSGQGFGSSPLHF,TGTGCCAGCAGCTCGGGACAGGGTTTTGGCAGTTCACCCCTCCACTTT
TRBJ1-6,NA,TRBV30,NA,CAWSGGPNSPLHF,TGTGCCTGGAGTGGTGGGCCGAATTCACCCCTCCACTTT
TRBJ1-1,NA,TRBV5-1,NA,CASSLDSGRRTEAFF,TGCGCCAGCAGCTTGGATTCGGGGCGCAGGACTGAAGCTTTCTTT
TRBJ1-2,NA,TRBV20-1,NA,CSASYYGYTF,TGCAGTGCTTCGTACTATGGCTACACCTTC
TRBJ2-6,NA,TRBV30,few,CAWSGGAGANVLTF,TGTGCCTGGAGTGGAGGAGCTGGGGCCAACGTCCTGACTTTC
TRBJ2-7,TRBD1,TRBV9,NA,CASSGRTGGDEQYF,TGTGCCAGCAGCGGAAGGACAGGTGGTGACGAGCAGTACTTC
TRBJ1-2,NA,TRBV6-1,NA,CASSEGGDWYGYTF,TGTGCCAGCAGTGAAGGCGGGGATTGGTATGGCTACACCTTC